These 15 T cell receptor beta chains share one sample of origin, sequenced in a study of blood T cell repertoires in COVID-19. This table comes from immunoSEQ multiplex PCR, and its TCRdb copy is limited to in-frame clones, with some not included. The sample holds a few hundred thousand clones, 82% seen once. Material for sequencing was peripheral blood. Receptors were obtained from a woman aged 18 to 35 with acute or convalescent COVID-19.

V is TRBV18 and J is TRBJ1-2; maybe TRBD1 (6 bases). The V gene's germline CDR1 is KGHSH and CDR2 LQKENI. The ends were cut back, 3 bases at V and 6 bases at J, with 17 bases in the middle. CDR3 size: 15 residues. The DNA for the CDR3 is TGTGCCAGCTCACCCATGAGGACAGATCAAAATGGCTACACCTTC. As protein: CASSPMRTDQNGYTF.

The chain joins TRBV5-1 to TRBJ2-1; weak D call: TRBD2 (5 bases). Germline CDR1 reads SGHRS; CDR2 reads YFSETQ. The CDR3 spans 14 residues. V lost 4 bases and J lost 4, with 12 bases in between. The CDR3 region is CASSPTDFYNEQFF. The CDR3, as DNA: TGCGCCAGCAGCCCTACGGACTTTTACAATGAGCAGTTCTTC.

This chain links TRBV6-4 with TRBJ1-6; 10 bases are a match to TRBD1. The V and J ends lost 4 bases and 9 bases, in that order; junction bases with no gene match: 3. The germline CDR1 and CDR2 sequences are MRHNA and SNTAGT. The CDR3 totals 14 residues. The CDR3 DNA is TGTGCCAGCAGTGCAAGGGACAGGGGTTCACCCCTCCACTTT. Residues: CASSARDRGSPLHF.

This rearrangement joins TRBV4-1 to TRBJ2-5; 7 bases match TRBD2. Germline V gives CDR1 MGHRA, CDR2 YSYEKL. CDR3 length: 16 amino acids. The ends lost 0 bases at V and 5 bases at J; junction bases unmatched: 9. The CDR3 loop is CASSQERGGVLETQYF. The CDR3 region has the DNA TGCGCCAGCAGCCAAGAGCGGGGAGGGGTGCTGGAGACCCAGTACTTC.

This clone showed up just once. This rearrangement joins TRBV30 to TRBJ1-5; 7 positions agree with TRBD1. With V trimmed by 3 bases and J by 5 bases, 16 bases remained unmatched. Looked up from germline, CDR1 is GTSNPN and CDR2 is SVGIG (reference sequence). The CDR3 length is 17 residues. DNA of the CDR3: TGTGCCTGGAGCCCTACTAGACAGGGAGGACGGGATCAGCCCCAGCATTTT. Amino acid sequence: CAWSPTRQGGRDQPQHF.

V and J are TRBV25-1 and TRBJ1-2; D is uncertain. This CDR3 has 12 amino acids. CDR1 and CDR2 from the germline V gene are MGHDK and SYGVNS. Trimming left V 6 bases short and J 5 bases short, with 10 bases between. The CDR3 nucleotides read TGTGCCAGCAGGGGGTCGGGGTATGGCTACACCTTC. Its protein product is CASRGSGYGYTF.

V gene TRBV28 combines with J gene TRBJ1-5; 11 bases are shared with TRBD1. The germline CDR1 and CDR2 sequences are MDHEN and SYDVKM. The CDR3 spans 17 residues. J lost 5 bases, V lost 2 bases, and 8 bases had no gene match. CDR3 protein: CASSLPGQGVIYQPQHF. CDR3 sequence (DNA): TGTGCCAGCAGTTTACCGGGACAGGGGGTAATTTATCAGCCCCAGCATTTT. The full variable domain, rest sourced from reference TRBV28 and TRBJ1-5, is DVKVTQSSRYLVKRTGEKVFLECVQDMDHENMFWYRQDPGLGLRLIYFSYDVKMKEKGDIPEGYSVSREKKERFSLILESASTNQTSMYLCASSLPGQGVIYQPQHFGDGTRLSIL.

A note on this clone: A read error is likely, as this CDR3 ends without the conserved phenylalanine or tryptophan. The limits of the CDR3 on the DNA are not certain, so only TCRdb's listed CDR3 is given. The J gene is TRBJ2-7, the V gene TRBV11-3; the table's D call of TRBD1 was not tested on the DNA. Germline values: CDR1 SGHNT, CDR2 YENEEA. The CDR3 numbers 11 amino acids, ends counted. The CDR3 protein is CASSSPTQIQG.

This rearrangement joins TRBV5-1 to TRBJ2-1; 13 bases line up with TRBD2. The ends lost 2 bases at V and 14 bases at J; junction bases unmatched: 4. The CDR3 sequence is 13 residues long. CDR1 and CDR2 (germline): SGHRS, YFSETQ. The CDR3 region is CASSFGTSGTEFF. The CDR3 bases are TGCGCCAGCAGCTTCGGGACTAGCGGGACCGAGTTCTTC.

This sequence joins TRBV11-3 and TRBJ2-7; 7 bases map to TRBD1. The CDR3 runs to 15 residues. J was trimmed by 0 bases and V by 1 base; bases with no gene match: 3. Germline CDR1 and CDR2: SGHNT and YENEEA. The CDR3 is CASSLGRGSSYEQYF. CDR3 nucleotides: TGTGCCAGCAGCTTAGGCAGGGGGAGCTCCTACGAGCAGTACTTC. Based on the CDR3 plus reference TRBV11-3 and TRBJ2-7, the full variable domain is EAGVVQSPRYKIIEKKQPVAFWCNPISGHNTLYWYLQNLGQGPELLIRYENEEAVDDSQLPKDRFSAERLKGVDSTLKIQPAELGDSAVYLCASSLGRGSSYEQYFGPGTRLTVT.

The chain recombines TRBV29-1 with TRBJ2-1, with 11 bases aligning to TRBD2. Germline CDR1 and CDR2: SQVTM and ANQGSEA. V shed 4 bases and J 0 bases; nucleotides not matched to a gene: 11. The CDR3 runs to 18 residues. The CDR3 coding sequence is TGCAGCGTTGGACGGGGACTAGCGGAGGGTGGCTCCTACAATGAGCAGTTCTTC. The encoded protein is CSVGRGLAEGGSYNEQFF.

The V call is TRBV24-1, the J call TRBJ1-5, with TRBD1 matching over 9 bases. There are 19 residues in the CDR3. The germline V gene has CDR1 KGHDR and CDR2 SFDVKD. Unmatched junction bases numbered 12, after V lost 4 bases and J lost 0 bases. The CDR3 sequence is CATSETGTGTFYSNQPQHF. DNA of the CDR3: TGTGCCACCAGTGAAACCGGGACAGGGACCTTCTATAGCAATCAGCCCCAGCATTTT.

The chain recombines TRBV5-8 with TRBJ1-2; D is perhaps TRBD1 (6 bases). CDR1 is SGHTS, CDR2 YDEGEE, per germline. The CDR3 spans 15 residues. V lost 4 bases to trimming and J lost 1 base, with 14 bases between them. CDR3 coding DNA: TGTGCCAGCAGCCCGGGAGGGGACAATAACTATGGCTACACCTTC. It translates to CASSPGGDNNYGYTF.

The gene calls are TRBV5-3 and TRBJ2-3, with a weak D call TRBD2 (6 bases). TRBV5-3 is reported as an ORF; its role is uncertain. This CDR3 spans 14 amino acids. With 1 base removed from V and 8 bases from J, the gap between germline ends came to 14 bases. CDR3 sequence reads: CARSLKLWRGTQYF. The CDR3 DNA is TGTGCCAGAAGCTTGAAGCTTTGGAGGGGTACGCAGTATTTT.

V gene TRBV3-1 (or the pseudogene TRBV3-2) combines with J gene TRBJ2-7, with 9 bases identical to TRBD2. CDR1 and CDR2 (germline): LGHDT, YNNKEL (reference sequence). The CDR3 covers 17 residues. V shed 7 bases, J shed 0 bases, and the junction held 13 bases outside the gene matches. The CDR3: CASNNKGGGRASYEQYF. The CDR3 DNA reads TGTGCCAGCAACAATAAGGGTGGCGGGAGGGCCTCCTACGAGCAGTACTTC.